The source of this TCR beta chain is a study of graft-versus-host responses after intestinal transplantation. The wider study: Tacrolimus and steroids were given for 2 to 4 years to all recipients after anti-thymocyte globulin induction.

As regards this clone: Its antigen remains unidentified.

Notes on the study in general: Circulating GvH clones peaking coincided with falling HvG clones soon after transplant. Analysis identified GvH clones in recipient marrow, with some appearing first in ileum or blood.

Assay used: immunoSEQ multiplex PCR; TCRdb lists only in-frame clones, some missing. The repertoire holds around 97,000 clones, with 93% as singletons. Germline V gene data show CDR1 as SGHRS and CDR2 as YFSETQ. CDR3 length equals 15 residues. Trimming took 3 bases from V and 0 from J, leaving 11 bases between them. V gene TRBV5-1 combines with J gene TRBJ2-3; D is uncertain. Sequencing was performed on unstimulated CD8+ T cells sorted from spleen or lymph node cells, taken before intestinal transplant. The receptor was derived from a human donor who received an intestinal transplant. CDR3 bases: TGCGCCAGCAGCTACAGTGCGATTAGCACAGATACGCAGTATTTT. It encodes CASSYSAISTDTQYF.